This T cell receptor beta chain was sequenced for a study of metastatic and nonmetastatic thyroid tumors (dated by TCRdb to 2018 to 2020). Regarding the complete study: Repertoires were compared across peripheral blood and tumor or nodule tissue samples from malignant and benign thyroid patients. Study-wide conclusions, independent of this receptor: In both blood and tumor samples, TCR beta diversity was reported to be significantly higher in malignant tumors than in benign nodules.

None of the patients had been given any treatment before thyroid surgery. The study retrospectively analysed patient clinical samples collected from the early 2010s to the late 2010s using T-cell receptor beta sequencing. A distance of 3 bases separates the germline ends of V and J, which lose 6 bases and 0 bases respectively. Its CDR3 holds 13 amino acids, cysteine through phenylalanine. The entry retains the CDR3 DNA only, 39 bases that are in frame from base 1. Reading the germline V gene gives CDR1 MDHEN and CDR2 SYDVKM. Library preparation used PCR. Sequencing was performed on an Illumina HiSeq 4000. The TCR beta-chain CDR3 region of each patient was profiled by high-throughput sequencing. The original methods were these. CDR3 differences across clinicopathological groups were used to build a classifier for discriminating distant-metastatic papillary thyroid cancer patients. The Shannon index was used to measure repertoire diversity, and the Morisita-Horn index was used to measure how similar tumor and blood repertoires were. The public reads were reprocessed in TCRdb via fastp at Q25 and MiXCR, keeping in-frame beta chains. The V and J calls shown here were made by TCRdb, not taken from the authors' results. This sample lists about 11,000 clones; 35% to 45% were detected once. Around 17% of the sample rests with the top ten.

A remark on this clone: Its antigen is not yet known. It has no much larger one-base neighbor in the sample; base qualities were not kept.

What was sequenced was tumor tissue. The sequence came from a female donor with papillary thyroid cancer or a benign thyroid nodule (not recorded which). Some clones in this sample may be carry-over from other donors' samples. The sequence links TRBV28 to TRBJ2-6, with no confidently assigned D gene. The DNA sequence is as follows: TGTGCCAGCAGCCCCTCTGGGGCCAACGTCCTGACTTTC. Translated, this gives CASSPSGANVLTF.